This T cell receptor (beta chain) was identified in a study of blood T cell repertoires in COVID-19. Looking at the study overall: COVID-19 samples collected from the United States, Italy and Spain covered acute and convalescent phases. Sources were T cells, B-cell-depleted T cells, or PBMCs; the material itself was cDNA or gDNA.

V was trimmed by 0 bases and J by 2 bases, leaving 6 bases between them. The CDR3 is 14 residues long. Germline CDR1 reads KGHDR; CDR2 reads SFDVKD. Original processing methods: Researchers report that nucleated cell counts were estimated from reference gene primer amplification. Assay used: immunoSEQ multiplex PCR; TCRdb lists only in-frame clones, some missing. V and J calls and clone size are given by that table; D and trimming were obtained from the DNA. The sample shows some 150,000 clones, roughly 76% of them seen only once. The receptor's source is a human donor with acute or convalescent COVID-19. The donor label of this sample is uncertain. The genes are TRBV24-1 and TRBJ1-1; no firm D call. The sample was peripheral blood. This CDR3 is CATSDLDKNTEAFF. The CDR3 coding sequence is TGTGCCACCAGTGATTTGGACAAAAACACTGAAGCTTTCTTT.